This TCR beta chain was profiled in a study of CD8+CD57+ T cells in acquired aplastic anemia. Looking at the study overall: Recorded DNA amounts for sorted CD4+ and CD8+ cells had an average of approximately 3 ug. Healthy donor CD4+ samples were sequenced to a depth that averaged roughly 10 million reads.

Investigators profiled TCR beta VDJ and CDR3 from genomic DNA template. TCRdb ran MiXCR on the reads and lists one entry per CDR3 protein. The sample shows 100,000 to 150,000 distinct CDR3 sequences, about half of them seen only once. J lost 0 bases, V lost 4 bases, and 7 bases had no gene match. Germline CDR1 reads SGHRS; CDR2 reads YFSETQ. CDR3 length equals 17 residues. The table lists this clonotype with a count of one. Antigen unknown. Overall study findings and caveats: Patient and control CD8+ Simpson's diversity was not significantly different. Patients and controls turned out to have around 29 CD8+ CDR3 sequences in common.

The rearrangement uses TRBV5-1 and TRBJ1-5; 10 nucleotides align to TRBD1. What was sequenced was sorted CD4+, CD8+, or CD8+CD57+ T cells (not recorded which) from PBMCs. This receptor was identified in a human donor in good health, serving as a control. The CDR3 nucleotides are TGCGCCAGCAGCCCGGGACAGGGGAAAGGTAGCAATCAGCCCCAGCATTTT. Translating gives CASSPGQGKGSNQPQHF.